This is a list of T cell receptor beta chains from one sample in a study of shared clonotypes between healthy human individuals. Some clones are missing from TCRdb's copy, which holds only in-frame ones; the method was immunoSEQ multiplex PCR. The sample carries about 520,000 clones, roughly 95% recorded once. The material sequenced was naive CD4+ T cells sorted from blood. Receptors originate from a woman in her 30s in good health. Each CDR3 is given with its conserved first and last residue. A D gene is named only where the DNA matches it firmly. For some rows the clone size is stated as once, few or many, or as a class when expanded; others skip it.

TRBJ2-7 | - | TRBV28 | - | CASSLIQGSSYEQYF | TGTGCCAGCAGTTTAATCCAGGGGAGCTCCTACGAGCAGTACTTC
TRBJ2-7 | - | TRBV5-1 | - | CASSLVDGGPQNF | TGCGCCAGCAGCTTGGTGGATGGGGGCCCCCAAAACTTC
TRBJ2-1 | once | TRBV5-1 | TRBD2 | CASSWTSGTKNEQFF | TGCGCCAGCAGCTGGACTAGCGGGACTAAGAATGAGCAGTTCTTC
TRBJ2-3 | - | TRBV18 | - | CASSPGEATDTQYF | TGTGCCAGCTCACCAGGGGAGGCAACAGATACGCAGTATTTT
TRBJ2-2 | - | TRBV4-1 | - | CASSQGAAAYTGELFF | TGCGCCAGCAGCCAGGGGGCAGCCGCCTACACCGGGGAGCTGTTTTTT
TRBJ2-3 | - | TRBV5-1 | - | CASSTGTPDTQYF | TGCGCCAGCAGCACCGGGACTCCAGATACGCAGTATTTT
TRBJ1-3 | - | TRBV6-6 | - | CASSYSRWGSGNTIYF | TGTGCCAGCAGTTACTCTAGGTGGGGCTCTGGAAACACCATATATTTT
TRBJ2-7 | - | TRBV19 | - | CASSIGGALGRQYF | TGTGCCAGTAGTATTGGCGGGGCGCTTGGGAGGCAGTACTTC
TRBJ2-5 | - | TRBV5-4 | - | CASSLSNQETQYF | TGTGCCAGCAGCTTGAGTAACCAAGAGACCCAGTACTTC
TRBJ1-2 | once | TRBV6-6 | - | CASRTGQEAGGYTF | TGTGCCAGCAGAACGGGCCAGGAGGCAGGAGGCTACACCTTC
TRBJ2-4 | - | TRBV4-2 | - | CASSQDRTLQYF | TGTGCCAGCAGCCAAGATCGAACTTTGCAGTACTTC
TRBJ2-6 | - | TRBV18 | - | CASSPESGANVLTF | TGTGCCAGCTCACCAGAGTCTGGGGCCAACGTCCTGACTTTC
TRBJ2-7 | - | TRBV19 | - | CASSTIQGTYEQYF | TGTGCCAGTAGTACGATACAGGGAACCTACGAGCAGTACTTC
TRBJ1-5 | - | TRBV19 | TRBD1 | CASTAGGGWEPQHF | TGTGCCAGTACCGCAGGGGGCGGCTGGGAGCCCCAGCATTTT
TRBJ2-3 | - | TRBV7-8 | TRBD2 | CASSLGVGGSDFSDTQYF | TGTGCCAGCAGCTTAGGCGTGGGCGGGAGTGACTTTTCAGATACGCAGTATTTT
TRBJ2-7 | - | TRBV2 | - | CASGGGYYEQYF | TGTGCCAGCGGGGGCGGATACTACGAGCAGTACTTC
TRBJ2-1 | - | TRBV7-2 | TRBD2 | CASSLVGGPATEDEQFF | TGTGCCAGCAGCTTGGTGGGAGGGCCGGCGACAGAGGATGAGCAGTTCTTC
TRBJ2-2 | - | TRBV7-2 | - | CASSLAGANTGELFF | TGTGCCAGCAGCTTAGCGGGAGCGAACACCGGGGAGCTGTTTTTT
TRBJ1-3 | - | TRBV28 | - | CASSFLSRSSGNTIYF | TGTGCCAGCAGTTTCTTAAGCCGGAGCTCTGGAAACACCATATATTTT
TRBJ2-5 | - | TRBV7-3 | - | CASSSGIQETQYF | TGTGCCAGCAGCTCGGGAATCCAAGAGACCCAGTACTTC
TRBJ1-5 | - | TRBV11-2 | - | CASSLESGAHQPQHF | TGTGCCAGCAGCTTAGAATCAGGGGCGCATCAGCCCCAGCATTTT